By sample fraction, the clone carrying this TCR beta chain is medium-sized. Its antigen is as yet unknown. This beta chain represents an off-target read in a library built for alpha chains; its size is of limited meaning. Germline lookup yields CDR1 SGHAT and CDR2 FQNNGV. This CDR3 has 15 amino acids. Trimming took 6 bases from V and 4 from J; bases not matched to a gene: 9. The sample belongs to a study of spatial heterogeneity in lung cancer. The overall study: Beta-chain sequences consistently outnumbered alpha-chain sequences in detection.

Time point noted: sample taken at primary tumor resection. Samples were obtained from 70 or so donors, all untreated early-stage non-small cell lung cancer patients. Findings and caveats of the study: Ubiquitous expanded TCR counts tracked ubiquitous nonsynonymous mutations, and regional counts tracked regional ones. The study found that expanded intratumoral alpha and beta TCR counts tracked tumor mutation counts.

Every TCR cDNA molecule bore its own unique molecular identifier. TCRdb recomputed calls from the 5' RACE reads with MiXCR, one row per CDR3 protein. The sample carries 1,500 or so distinct CDR3 sequences, around a sixth recorded once. Here the sequenced sample was lung tumor tissue, taken at surgery. The TCR originated in a male donor with early-stage non-small cell lung cancer. This rearrangement joins TRBV11-2 to TRBJ2-1; 7 bases map to TRBD2. This chain's CDR3 is CASSPLGGIYNEQFF. DNA of the CDR3: TGTGCCAGCAGTCCGCTGGGGGGGATTTACAATGAGCAGTTCTTC.